These 18 T cell receptor beta chains originate from one sample sequenced in a study of T cell repertoires in ileal Crohn's disease. This table comes from immunoSEQ multiplex PCR, and its TCRdb copy is limited to in-frame clones, with some not included. Here the sample spans around 15,000 clones, around 78% being singletons. The specimen sequenced was ileal tissue. These receptors originate from an adult with Crohn's disease.

V and J are TRBV5-1 and TRBJ1-4, with TRBD1 identical over 7 bases. V was clipped by 2 bases and J by 7 bases; unmatched bases: 11. The CDR3 runs to 16 residues. Germline values: CDR1 SGHRS, CDR2 YFSETQ. CDR3 region: CASSFESQGDGEKLFF. The CDR3 DNA is TGCGCCAGCAGCTTCGAGTCTCAGGGGGATGGTGAAAAACTGTTTTTT.

The DNA of the CDR3 is TGTGCCAGCAGTCTGGAGGCGGGACAGGGGGTGGCAGATACGCAGTATTTT. This translates into CASSLEAGQGVADTQYF. The rearrangement uses TRBV5-8 and TRBJ2-3; 11 positions agree with TRBD1. V shed 5 bases and J 4 bases; nucleotides not matched to a gene: 12. This CDR3 contains 17 residues. Germline lookup yields CDR1 SGHTS and CDR2 YDEGEE.

J is TRBJ1-2 and V is TRBV7-2; D perhaps matches TRBD1 (6 bases). Germline V gene sequence: CDR1 SGHTA, CDR2 FQGNSA. V lost 1 base and J lost 3, with 9 bases in between. This CDR3 region has 14 residues. The DNA of the CDR3 is TGTGCCAGCAGCTTAGATTACAGGGACTATGGCTACACCTTC. It specifies CASSLDYRDYGYTF.

The chain joins TRBV11-2 to TRBJ1-5, with D possibly TRBD1 on 5 matching bases. CDR3 length equals 15 residues. Germline CDR1 is SGHAT and CDR2 is FQNNGV. With 5 bases removed from V and 0 bases from J, the gap between germline ends came to 11 bases. The CDR3 reads CASSPGGHSNQPQHF. The CDR3 DNA reads TGTGCCAGCAGCCCCGGGGGTCATAGCAATCAGCCCCAGCATTTT.

The genes are TRBV9 and TRBJ1-2; a weak D match, TRBD1 (5 bases). The ends were cut back, 4 bases at V and 4 bases at J, with 14 bases in the middle. The CDR3 length is 14 residues. Per germline, CDR1 SGDLS and CDR2 YYNGEE. The CDR3 DNA reads TGTGCCAGCAGCACCGACTTCGGGGGCTATGGCTACACCTTC. Translation gives CASSTDFGGYGYTF.

This rearrangement joins TRBV7-2 to TRBJ2-3, with 10 positions matching TRBD2. Germline V lookup: CDR1 SGHTA, CDR2 FQGNSA. The CDR3 has 16 residues. V was pared by 1 base and J by 1 base, with 2 bases of the junction left unmatched. The CDR3 nucleotides read TGTGCCAGCAGCTTAGAGCTAGCGGGGGGCACAGATACGCAGTATTTT. Protein: CASSLELAGGTDTQYF.

The gene calls are TRBV27 and TRBJ2-5, with TRBD2 matching 10 bases. Germline CDR1 and CDR2: MNHEY and SMNVEV (reference sequence). This CDR3 spans 15 amino acids. With V trimmed by 10 bases and J by 4 bases, 12 bases remained unmatched. The CDR3 sequence is CATSASGGAPETQYF. The CDR3 nucleotides read TGTGCCACCTCCGCCAGCGGGGGGGCTCCAGAGACCCAGTACTTC.

The rearrangement joins TRBV29-1 to TRBJ2-2; D may be TRBD1 (6 bases). Trimming removed 5 bases at V and 0 bases at J, with 16 bases between. Germline V gene data show CDR1 as SQVTM and CDR2 as ANQGSEA. This CDR3 has 16 amino acids. The CDR3 protein is CSVWDPGTTNTGELFF. CDR3 bases: TGCAGCGTTTGGGACCCCGGGACAACGAACACCGGGGAGCTGTTTTTT.

V gene TRBV4-1 combines with J gene TRBJ1-1; no firm D call. The CDR3 consists of 15 residues. Germline lookup yields CDR1 MGHRA and CDR2 YSYEKL. Deletions cut 4 bases from V and 0 bases from J, with 12 bases between. CDR3 sequence (DNA): TGCGCCAGCAGCCCCTTGAGGACTGTGAACACTGAAGCTTTCTTT. Amino acid sequence: CASSPLRTVNTEAFF.

The chain recombines TRBV30 with TRBJ2-2, with 7 bases identical to TRBD1. Germline values: CDR1 GTSNPN, CDR2 SVGIG (reference sequence). Trimming at V came to 4 bases and at J to 0 bases, leaving 2 bases not matched to a gene. CDR3 length: 14 amino acids. The CDR3 sequence is CAWTGTANTGELFF. The CDR3 bases are TGTGCCTGGACGGGGACAGCGAACACCGGGGAGCTGTTTTTT.

The V and J genes are TRBV5-1 and TRBJ2-7; 16 positions match TRBD2. J was trimmed by 7 bases and V by 3 bases; bases with no gene match: 7. This CDR3 has 16 residues. Germline loops: CDR1 SGHRS, CDR2 YFSETQ. This CDR3 is CASSWGTSGGAREQYF. The CDR3 DNA reads as TGCGCCAGCAGCTGGGGGACTAGCGGGGGGGCGAGAGAGCAGTACTTC.

The table lists this clone with a count of one. The chain uses TRBV29-1 and TRBJ2-1; no reliable D call. V gave up 6 bases and J gave up 7 bases, with 10 bases separating them. There are 11 residues in the CDR3. Germline CDR1 is SQVTM and CDR2 is ANQGSEA. DNA for the CDR3: TGCAGCGTGAGACTGCTGAATGAGCAGTTCTTC. As protein: CSVRLLNEQFF.

The J gene is TRBJ1-5, the V gene TRBV18, with D perhaps matching TRBD1 (6 bases). Trimming pared 2 bases from V and 7 bases from J, leaving 9 bases between. Germline-derived CDR1 and CDR2 are KGHSH and LQKENI. The CDR3 is made up of 13 amino acids. The CDR3 here is CASSPSDRQPQHF. The CDR3 DNA reads as TGTGCCAGCTCACCAAGCGACAGGCAGCCCCAGCATTTT. The full variable domain, completed using reference TRBV18 and TRBJ1-5, is NAGVMQNPRHLVRRRGQEARLRCSPMKGHSHVYWYRQLPEEGLKFMVYLQKENIIDESGMPKERFSAEFPKEGPSILRIQQVVRGDSAAYFCASSPSDRQPQHFGDGTRLSIL.

The J gene is TRBJ2-6, the V gene TRBV9, with 7 bases aligning to TRBD1. The CDR3 has 16 residues. Germline V gene sequence: CDR1 SGDLS, CDR2 YYNGEE. V was clipped by 2 bases and J by 1 base; unmatched bases: 3. The CDR3 bases are TGTGCCAGCAGCGTTCGACAGGGTTCTGGGGCCAACGTCCTGACTTTC. It specifies CASSVRQGSGANVLTF.

This chain joins TRBV7-3 and TRBJ1-2; TRBD1 aligns across 9 bases. The CDR3 has 15 amino acids. Germline lookup yields CDR1 SGHTA and CDR2 FQGTGA. Unmatched junction bases numbered 5, after V lost 0 bases and J lost 6 bases. CDR3 bases: TGTGCCAGCAGCTTAACGAGGGACAGGGTGGATGGCTACACCTTC. Amino acid sequence: CASSLTRDRVDGYTF.

V is TRBV9 and J is TRBJ1-1, with no clear D. The CDR3 runs to 14 residues. Trimming left V 3 bases short and J 1 base short, with 10 bases between. In germline, CDR1 is SGDLS, CDR2 YYNGEE. Written as DNA, the CDR3 is TGTGCCAGCAGCGCGCCCGGGAGGAACACTGAAGCTTTCTTT. Its protein is CASSAPGRNTEAFF. The entire variable domain, with the rest obtained from reference TRBV9 and TRBJ1-1, is as follows: DSGVTQTPKHLITATGQRVTLRCSPRSGDLSVYWYQQSLDQGLQFLIQYYNGEERAKGNILERFSAQQFPDLHSELNLSSLELGDSALYFCASSAPGRNTEAFFGQGTRLTVV.

The chain recombines TRBV21-1 with TRBJ2-2; the table's D call of TRBD1 was not tested on the DNA. TRBV21-1 is labeled a pseudogene. CDR3 size: 20 residues. The CDR3 DNA is TGTGCCAGCAGCAAAGTGGCCTTTCCTCGCCCCGCCCTTAACACCGGGGAGCTGTTTTTT. Protein sequence: CASSKVAFPRPALNTGELFF.

J is TRBJ2-7 and V is TRBV6-5; TRBD2 aligns across 11 bases. The V gene's germline CDR1 is MNHEY and CDR2 SVGAGI. V gave up 7 bases and J gave up 5 bases; unmatched junction bases: 10. This CDR3 is 15 amino acids long. CDR3 residues: CASKGSGGAQDEQYF. CDR3 nucleotides: TGTGCCAGCAAGGGTAGCGGGGGGGCACAAGACGAGCAGTACTTC.